Below, 5 T cell receptor beta chains from the same sample are listed, as sequenced in a study of T-cell memory formation after mild COVID-19. TCRdb analysed the 5' RACE reads with MiXCR anew, one entry per CDR3 protein. The table records 190,000 or so distinct CDR3 sequences, approximately 30% of them present only once. Sequencing used PBMCs or a T cell subset sorted from them (not recorded which). These receptors originate from an adult woman who had mild COVID-19 (a few samples of this study predate the infection). Cell type and time point are not known.

The rearrangement uses TRBV24-1 and TRBJ1-5; no clear D. Trimming cost V 5 bases and J 9 bases, with 10 bases left between them. This CDR3 has 12 amino acids. In germline, CDR1 is KGHDR, CDR2 SFDVKD. Written as DNA, the CDR3 is TGTGCCACCAGTGCGCAGGTGGGGCCCCAGCATTTT. Translation gives CATSAQVGPQHF.

This clonotype was detected a few times. The chain uses TRBV20-1 and TRBJ2-3; D unresolved. The CDR3 is 13 amino acids. CDR1 is DFQATT and CDR2 is SNEGSKA in the germline V gene (reference sequence). Trimming pared 0 bases from V and 1 base from J, leaving 5 bases between. The CDR3 sequence: CSARDPRTDTQYF. For the CDR3, the DNA is TGCAGTGCTAGAGATCCCCGCACAGATACGCAGTATTTT.

Many counts were recorded for this clonotype. The chain recombines TRBV3-1 with TRBJ2-5, with 14 bases lining up with TRBD2. The junction had 5 bases not matched to a gene; V was cut back by 5 bases and J by 3 bases. CDR3 length equals 16 residues. Germline V lookup: CDR1 LGHDT, CDR2 YNNKEL (reference sequence). CDR3 loop: CASSYGLAGGKETQYF. The CDR3, as DNA: TGTGCCAGCAGCTACGGACTAGCGGGAGGAAAAGAGACCCAGTACTTC.

The sample holds a few counts of this clonotype. The gene calls are TRBV7-9 and TRBJ1-5; TRBD1 might be the D (5 bases). Per germline, CDR1 SEHNR and CDR2 FQNEAQ (reference sequence). V lost 1 base, J lost 3 bases, and 13 bases lay in between. The CDR3 is made up of 16 amino acids. Here the CDR3 reads CASSLVGGRINQPQHF. The CDR3 nucleotides read TGTGCCAGCAGCTTAGTGGGGGGACGGATCAATCAGCCCCAGCATTTT.

This clonotype was recorded a few times. The V gene is TRBV7-9, the J gene TRBJ1-1, with no clear D. V shed 2 bases and J shed 2 bases, with 6 bases lying between them. This CDR3 is built from 13 residues. The germline CDR1 and CDR2 sequences are SEHNR and FQNEAQ (reference sequence). The CDR3, as DNA: TGTGCCAGCAGCTTAAAAAGTAACACTGAAGCTTTCTTT. Protein: CASSLKSNTEAFF.